The rows below give T cell receptor beta chains drawn from one sample of a study of T cells in Graves' hyperthyroidism and ophthalmopathy. TCRdb itself ran the multiplex PCR reads through MiXCR, one entry per CDR3 protein. The repertoire holds some 500,000 distinct CDR3 sequences, with 16% as singletons. Material: blood. Receptors were obtained from a woman aged 25 to 39 with Graves' ophthalmopathy. Both conserved end residues are part of each CDR3. Each record gives: CDR3 protein, CDR3 DNA, clone size, D gene, J gene, V gene. A D gene is named only where the DNA matches it firmly. A clone size is listed for some rows: how often the clone was seen (once, few, many), or a class if it is expanded.

CDR3 protein: CASSLGLAGDPDTQYF
CDR3 DNA: TGTGCCAGCAGTCTCGGACTAGCGGGAGACCCAGATACGCAGTATTTT
clone size: many
D gene: TRBD2
J gene: TRBJ2-3
V gene: TRBV28

CDR3 protein: CASSWGDRASYEQYF
CDR3 DNA: TGTGCCAGCAGTTGGGGAGACCGAGCCTCCTACGAGCAGTACTTC
clone size: few
D gene: NA
J gene: TRBJ2-7
V gene: TRBV6-1

CDR3 protein: CASSLDGGSRANVLTF
CDR3 DNA: TGTGCCAGCAGCTTGGATGGGGGTTCACGGGCCAACGTCCTGACTTTC
clone size: few
D gene: NA
J gene: TRBJ2-6
V gene: TRBV5-8

CDR3 protein: CASSPYKGAKLPFF
CDR3 DNA: TGTGCCAGCTCACCCTACAAGGGGGCTAAGCTTCCTTTCTTT
clone size: many
D gene: TRBD1
J gene: TRBJ1-1
V gene: TRBV18

CDR3 protein: CAWSVQGAKSPLHF
CDR3 DNA: TGTGCCTGGAGTGTACAGGGGGCGAAATCACCCCTCCACTTT
clone size: many
D gene: TRBD1
J gene: TRBJ1-6
V gene: TRBV30

CDR3 protein: CASSRTAAGDTYEQYF
CDR3 DNA: TGTGCCAGCAGCAGAACGGCGGCAGGGGACACCTACGAGCAGTACTTC
clone size: few
D gene: NA
J gene: TRBJ2-7
V gene: TRBV7-6

CDR3 protein: CASSLSYSNNEQFF
CDR3 DNA: TGTGCCAGCAGCTTATCCTATTCCAACAATGAGCAGTTCTTC
clone size: NA
D gene: NA
J gene: TRBJ2-1
V gene: TRBV7-9

CDR3 protein: CASSTQDRGTYEQYF
CDR3 DNA: TGTGCCAGCAGCACCCAGGACAGGGGAACCTACGAGCAGTACTTC
clone size: few
D gene: TRBD1
J gene: TRBJ2-7
V gene: TRBV4-2

CDR3 protein: CSFGGMSTEAFF
CDR3 DNA: TGCAGCTTTGGGGGGATGAGCACTGAAGCTTTCTTT
clone size: NA
D gene: NA
J gene: TRBJ1-1
V gene: TRBV29-1

CDR3 protein: CATSKGTGIYEQYF
CDR3 DNA: TGTGCCACCAGCAAAGGGACAGGGATTTACGAGCAGTACTTC
clone size: many
D gene: TRBD1
J gene: TRBJ2-7
V gene: TRBV15

CDR3 protein: CASSYSGDETQYF
CDR3 DNA: TGTGCCAGCTCTTACAGCGGGGACGAGACCCAGTACTTC
clone size: many
D gene: TRBD2
J gene: TRBJ2-5
V gene: TRBV18